Shown below are 6 T cell receptor beta chains from a single sample sequenced in a study of persistence of HIV-infected CD4 T cells. For these receptors, no antigen is known. Cells were stimulated with CMV-infected fibroblast lysates at around 9.1 ug/mL. CD40L-negative CD69-negative CD45RO-high memory CD4+ T cells were sorted as populations depleted of antigen-responding cells. This was the immunoSEQ version 4 assay in survey mode. Measured with immunoSEQ multiplex PCR; TCRdb has only the in-frame clones, and not every one. Here the sample spans more than 45,000 clones, about 80% being singletons. Sequencing used CD4+ T cells sorted from PBMCs after roughly 20-hour stimulation, obtained from a patient who received antiretroviral therapy. The receptors were gathered from an adult man with HIV who was CMV-seropositive.

This chain links TRBV7-9 with TRBJ1-1; weak D call: TRBD1 (6 bases). The CDR3 covers 12 residues. CDR1 is SEHNR and CDR2 is FQNEAQ in the germline V gene (reference sequence). V lost 1 base to trimming and J lost 6 bases, with 6 bases between them. CDR3: CASSLGTAEAFF. As DNA, the CDR3 is TGTGCCAGCAGCTTAGGGACAGCTGAAGCTTTCTTT. Variable domain in full (rest from reference TRBV7-9 and TRBJ1-1): DTGVSQNPRHKITKRGQNVTFRCDPISEHNRLYWYRQTLGQGPEFLTYFQNEAQLEKSRLLSDRFSAERPKGSFSTLEIQRTEQGDSAMYLCASSLGTAEAFFGQGTRLTVV.

The chain carries TRBV7-2 and TRBJ1-2, with 10 positions matching TRBD1. V dropped 4 bases and J dropped 6; count of bases not matched to a gene: 14. In germline, CDR1 is SGHTA, CDR2 FQGNSA. The CDR3 contains 17 residues. CDR3 DNA sequence: TGTGCCAGCAGCTCAGACCCTACTGGACAGGGGGGAAATGGCTACACCTTC. This codes for CASSSDPTGQGGNGYTF.

This clone has just a few counts. The rearrangement uses TRBV19 and TRBJ1-5; D gene uncertain. The CDR3 contains 13 residues. Germline loops: CDR1 LNHDA, CDR2 SQIVND (reference sequence). V was cut by 3 bases and J by 3 bases, with 6 bases left in between. The CDR3 coding sequence is TGTGCCAGTAGTATCTACAACAATCAGCCCCAGCATTTT. This encodes CASSIYNNQPQHF. Combining the CDR3 with reference TRBV19 and TRBJ1-5 gives the whole variable domain DGGITQSPKYLFRKEGQNVTLSCEQNLNHDAMYWYRQDPGQGLRLIYYSQIVNDFQKGDIAEGYSVSREKKESFPLTVTSAQKNPTAFYLCASSIYNNQPQHFGDGTRLSIL.

V is TRBV7-8 and J is TRBJ1-2; 7 bases are a match to TRBD1. This CDR3 spans 16 amino acids. Germline CDR1 reads SGHVS; CDR2 reads FQNEAQ. V lost 5 bases to trimming and J lost 0 bases; unmatched junction nucleotides: 9. The DNA of the CDR3 is TGTGCCAGCAGCCGACAGGGAGCCTCCGCTAACTATGGCTACACCTTC. Translated: CASSRQGASANYGYTF.

The V gene is TRBV29-1, the J gene TRBJ2-3; 11 nucleotides agree with TRBD1. The CDR3 has 14 amino acids. Germline CDR1 and CDR2: SQVTM and ANQGSEA. Trimming cost V 6 bases and J 2 bases; bases outside gene matches: 4. The CDR3: CSVRTGGVTDTQYF. CDR3 in DNA: TGCAGCGTCAGGACAGGGGGCGTCACAGATACGCAGTATTTT.

This chain links TRBV7-2 with TRBJ1-3, with a tentative D call TRBD1 (5 bases). Germline V gene data show CDR1 as SGHTA and CDR2 as FQGNSA. The CDR3 is 15 residues long. Trimming took off 3 bases at V and 0 bases at J, with 9 bases between the two ends. In DNA form, the CDR3 reads TGTGCCAGCAGCTTTGACGGGACCTCTGGAAACACCATATATTTT. Its translation is CASSFDGTSGNTIYF.